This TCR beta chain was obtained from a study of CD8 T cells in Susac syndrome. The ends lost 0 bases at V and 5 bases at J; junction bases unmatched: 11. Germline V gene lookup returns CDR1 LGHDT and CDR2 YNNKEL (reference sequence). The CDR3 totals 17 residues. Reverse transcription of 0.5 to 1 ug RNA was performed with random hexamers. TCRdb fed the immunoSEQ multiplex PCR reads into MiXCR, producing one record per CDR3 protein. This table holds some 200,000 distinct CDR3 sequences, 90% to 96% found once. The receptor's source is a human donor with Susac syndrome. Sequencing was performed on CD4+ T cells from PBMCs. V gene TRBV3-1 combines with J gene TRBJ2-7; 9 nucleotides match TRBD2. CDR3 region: CASSQDSGLAGLHEQYF. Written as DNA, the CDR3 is TGTGCCAGCAGCCAAGATTCAGGGCTAGCGGGGCTCCACGAGCAGTACTTC.